This entry lists 27 T cell receptor beta chains sequenced from one sample in a study of shared clonotypes between healthy human individuals. TCRdb keeps only in-frame clones here, not all; method: immunoSEQ multiplex PCR. Found here are some 2,000,000 clones, roughly 94% of them singletons; the top ten hold roughly 1%. Terminally differentiated effector memory CD45RA+ cells were excluded by CCR7 positive selection of CD45RO-negative cells. The source material was naive CD8+ T cells sorted from blood. The receptors were gathered from a man aged 18-30 years in good health.

V and J are TRBV27 and TRBJ2-7, with 8 bases that match TRBD1. The trim removed 3 bases at V and 3 bases at J, leaving 4 bases unmatched. This CDR3 has 14 amino acids. Germline V CDR1 and CDR2: MNHEY, SMNVEV (reference sequence). The chain's CDR3 is CASSFKGQVYEQYF. The CDR3 nucleotides are TGTGCCAGCAGTTTTAAGGGACAGGTCTACGAGCAGTACTTC.

The chain joins TRBV5-1 to TRBJ2-7, with a possible D match to TRBD2 (6 bases). This CDR3 is 13 amino acids long. V dropped 5 bases and J dropped 3 bases, with 12 bases sitting between them. Germline V gene sequence: CDR1 SGHRS, CDR2 YFSETQ. CDR3 protein: CASSPGANYEQYF. As DNA, the CDR3 is TGCGCCAGCAGTCCGGGAGCGAACTACGAGCAGTACTTC.

V is TRBV27 and J is TRBJ2-7, with unresolved D. The CDR3 is made up of 15 amino acids. Trimming took 2 bases from V and 3 from J, leaving 14 bases between them. The germline V gene encodes CDR1 MNHEY and CDR2 SMNVEV (reference sequence). DNA for the CDR3: TGTGCCAGCAGTTTAATCGGCAGGAGATACTACGAGCAGTACTTC. It is translated as CASSLIGRRYYEQYF.

The chain employs TRBV12-5 and TRBJ2-5, with 8 bases fitting TRBD1. CDR3 length equals 13 residues. Trimming took 8 bases from V and 3 from J; bases not matched to a gene: 5. Germline-derived CDR1 and CDR2 are LGHNT and FRNRAP. CDR3 in DNA: TGTGCTAGTTTGGCAGGGGGCGAAGAGACCCAGTACTTC. The encoded protein is CASLAGGEETQYF. Combining the CDR3 with reference TRBV12-5 and TRBJ2-5 gives the whole variable domain DARVTQTPRHKVTEMGQEVTMRCQPILGHNTVFWYRQTMMQGLELLAYFRNRAPLDDSGMPKDRFSAEMPDATLATLKIQPSEPRDSAVYFCASLAGGEETQYFGPGTRLLVL.

CDR3 in DNA: TGTGCCAGCAGCTTTGATTCCGGCCTCAGCTCTGGAAACACCATATATTTT. Translating gives CASSFDSGLSSGNTIYF. The chain uses TRBV5-6 and TRBJ1-3; D gene ambiguous. The CDR3 is 17 residues long. The ends were cut back, 2 bases at V and 0 bases at J, with 15 bases in the middle. The germline gives CDR1 SGHDT, CDR2 YYEEEE.

V usage is TRBV7-9 and J usage is TRBJ1-1, with TRBD1 matching over 9 bases. Germline CDR1 SEHNR, CDR2 FQNEAQ (reference sequence). The CDR3 has 17 residues. Trimming cost V 5 bases and J 1 base; bases outside gene matches: 11. The CDR3 DNA is TGTGCCAGCAGCGACACCTACAGGGGGCCCAAGAACACTGAAGCTTTCTTT. It yields the protein CASSDTYRGPKNTEAFF.

The rearrangement uses TRBV27 and TRBJ1-6; no firm D call. CDR3 size: 19 residues. V was clipped by 5 bases and J by 0 bases, with 20 bases between them. Germline V gives CDR1 MNHEY, CDR2 SMNVEV (reference sequence). The CDR3 reads CASSPRWGGLSSYNSPLHF. CDR3 in DNA: TGTGCCAGCAGTCCTCGGTGGGGAGGGCTAAGCTCCTATAATTCACCCCTCCACTTT.

A remark on this clone: Other DNA sequences in the sample encode the same CDR3. The rearrangement joins TRBV5-1 to TRBJ2-7; weak D call: TRBD2 (6 bases). The V gene's germline CDR1 is SGHRS and CDR2 YFSETQ. V was trimmed by 0 bases and J by 1 base, leaving 8 bases between them. The CDR3 loop spans 14 amino acids. As DNA, the CDR3 is TGCGCCAGCAGCTTGGGGGCGGGGTCCTACGAGCAGTACTTC. As protein: CASSLGAGSYEQYF.

This clone was detected once. The chain has TRBV7-8 and TRBJ2-5; 12 nucleotides line up with TRBD2. V shed 5 bases, J shed 1 base, and the junction held 5 bases outside the gene matches. The CDR3 spans 16 residues. Germline loops: CDR1 SGHVS, CDR2 FQNEAQ. CDR3: CASSDGLAGFQETQYF. In DNA form, the CDR3 reads TGTGCCAGCAGCGACGGACTAGCGGGATTCCAAGAGACCCAGTACTTC.

The rearrangement joins TRBV5-6 to TRBJ1-2; D is perhaps TRBD1 (5 bases). V shed 2 bases and J shed 4 bases, with 12 bases lying between them. This CDR3 comprises 14 residues. CDR1 and CDR2 from the germline V gene are SGHDT and YYEEEE. CDR3 region: CASSFLEGFYGYTF. In DNA form, the CDR3 reads TGTGCCAGCAGCTTTTTAGAGGGGTTCTATGGCTACACCTTC.

The genes are TRBV30 and TRBJ2-1, with a weak D call TRBD2 (5 bases). Trimming removed 4 bases from V and 8 bases from J, with 12 bases in between. The germline gives CDR1 GTSNPN, CDR2 SVGIG (reference sequence). This CDR3 comprises 12 residues. As DNA, the CDR3 is TGTGCCTGGACTAGCTGGTTCGATGAGCAGTTCTTC. As protein: CAWTSWFDEQFF.

A note on this clone: The sample holds other DNA sequences that translate to the same CDR3. This rearrangement joins TRBV30 to TRBJ1-1, with D perhaps TRBD1 (6 bases). The germline V gene encodes CDR1 GTSNPN and CDR2 SVGIG (reference sequence). Trimming took 3 bases from V and 6 from J, leaving 8 bases between them. The CDR3 covers 11 residues. CDR3 DNA: TGTGCCTGGAGCGAGGGGGCTGAAGCTTTCTTT. Protein product: CAWSEGAEAFF.

The chain uses TRBV28 and TRBJ2-3; maybe TRBD1 (6 bases). Looked up from germline, CDR1 is MDHEN and CDR2 is SYDVKM. V was shortened by 3 bases and J by 6 bases, with 10 bases between the two germline ends. The CDR3 length is 13 residues. This CDR3 is CASSLVQGDTQYF. DNA of the CDR3: TGTGCCAGCAGTTTGGTTCAGGGGGATACGCAGTATTTT.

The rearrangement links TRBV27 to TRBJ1-1; 8 positions agree with TRBD1. The CDR3 sequence is 17 residues long. In germline, CDR1 is MNHEY, CDR2 SMNVEV (reference sequence). The junction had 11 bases not matched to a gene; V was cut back by 2 bases and J by 3 bases. Here the CDR3 reads CASSLTLAGTGDTEAFF. The CDR3 DNA sequence: TGTGCCAGCAGTTTAACTCTCGCCGGGACAGGAGACACTGAAGCTTTCTTT.

This chain joins TRBV5-6 and TRBJ2-5; 7 bases fit TRBD1. The germline V gene encodes CDR1 SGHDT and CDR2 YYEEEE. V shed 4 bases, J shed 4 bases, and the junction held 10 bases outside the gene matches. The CDR3 spans 15 residues. This CDR3 is CASSAPGQPLETQYF. Here the CDR3 DNA reads TGTGCCAGCAGCGCCCCGGGACAGCCCCTAGAGACCCAGTACTTC.

This rearrangement joins TRBV27 to TRBJ1-2, with 7 bases lining up with TRBD1. The CDR3 extends over 14 amino acids. Trimming at V came to 6 bases and at J to 2 bases, leaving 6 bases not matched to a gene. The germline V gene encodes CDR1 MNHEY and CDR2 SMNVEV (reference sequence). The CDR3 DNA reads TGTGCCAGCAGATCAGGGGGTTCAAACTATGGCTACACCTTC. It codes for CASRSGGSNYGYTF.

The chain joins TRBV4-1 to TRBJ1-4, with unresolved D. V shed 0 bases and J shed 8 bases, with 13 bases lying between them. The germline CDR1 and CDR2 sequences are MGHRA and YSYEKL. The CDR3 runs 15 residues. The CDR3 DNA follows: TGCGCCAGCAGCCAAGAGGACGGAATGAGGGAAAAACTGTTTTTT. Translation: CASSQEDGMREKLFF.

Details on this clone: This same CDR3 is encoded by further DNA sequences in the sample. V and J are TRBV4-3 and TRBJ2-7, with 9 bases aligning to TRBD2. The CDR3 runs to 15 residues. Germline CDR1 LGHNA, CDR2 YSLEER. V lost 1 base and J lost 3; bases outside the gene matches: 4. The CDR3 spells CASSQGSSGVYEQYF. Written as DNA, the CDR3 is TGCGCCAGCAGCCAAGGCTCTAGCGGGGTCTACGAGCAGTACTTC.

The chain has TRBV4-1 and TRBJ2-1; possible D gene TRBD1, 6 bases. Germline values: CDR1 MGHRA, CDR2 YSYEKL. CDR3 length equals 16 residues. Trimming cost V 0 bases and J 6 bases, with 15 bases left between them. The CDR3 sequence: CASSQEATGPPNEQFF. The CDR3 DNA is TGCGCCAGCAGCCAAGAGGCGACAGGCCCCCCCAATGAGCAGTTCTTC.

The rearrangement uses TRBV23-1 and TRBJ1-6; maybe TRBD1 (6 bases). TRBV23-1 is labeled an ORF, and its function is uncertain. V lost 7 bases and J lost 4, with 20 bases in between. The CDR3 is made up of 17 amino acids. The CDR3 bases are TGCGCCAGCACGAGTCAGGGGAAGGTCCCATATAATTCACCCCTCCACTTT. Amino acids: CASTSQGKVPYNSPLHF.

This chain connects TRBV6-4 to TRBJ1-2, with TRBD1 matching 10 bases. V lost 2 bases to trimming and J lost 8 bases; unmatched junction nucleotides: 14. This CDR3 is built from 17 residues. Germline assignment: CDR1 MRHNA and CDR2 SNTAGT. CDR3 loop: CASSDHYWTGGSEGYTF. The CDR3 DNA sequence: TGTGCCAGCAGTGACCATTATTGGACAGGGGGTTCGGAGGGCTACACCTTC.

The gene calls are TRBV7-6 and TRBJ2-5; D remains unclear. This CDR3 contains 13 residues. V was shortened by 2 bases and J by 2 bases, with 6 bases between the two germline ends. Germline V gene data show CDR1 as SGHVS and CDR2 as FNYEAQ. CDR3 DNA sequence: TGTGCCAGCAGCTTAAGACTTCAAGAGACCCAGTACTTC. Protein product: CASSLRLQETQYF.

This chain links TRBV5-4 with TRBJ2-2, with TRBD2 identical over 11 bases. This CDR3 is 17 amino acids long. Trimming removed 2 bases from V and 5 bases from J; junction bases left unmatched: 8. The germline gives CDR1 SGHNT, CDR2 YYREEE (reference sequence). The CDR3 here is CASSFGLAGEGTGELFF. CDR3 DNA: TGTGCCAGCAGCTTTGGACTAGCGGGTGAAGGGACCGGGGAGCTGTTTTTT.

Points on this clone: At the DNA level, this CDR3 is encoded by other sequences in the same sample as well. V usage is TRBV5-4 and J usage is TRBJ2-7; 8 bases line up with TRBD1. The CDR3 extends over 15 amino acids. V gave up 4 bases and J gave up 0 bases; unmatched junction bases: 6. Germline V gives CDR1 SGHNT, CDR2 YYREEE (reference sequence). CDR3 sequence reads: CASSPWTGSSYEQYF. The CDR3 DNA reads TGTGCCAGCAGCCCCTGGACAGGGAGCTCCTACGAGCAGTACTTC.

The J gene is TRBJ2-7, the V gene TRBV6-1; D gene ambiguous. V lost 5 bases and J 5 bases, leaving 10 bases between the germline ends. The CDR3 spans 12 residues. Germline CDR1 and CDR2: MNHNS and SASEGT. This CDR3 is CASSPLADEQYF. The CDR3 DNA reads TGTGCCAGCAGTCCTCTGGCGGACGAGCAGTACTTC.

The V and J genes are TRBV5-4 and TRBJ2-5; D remains unclear. Per germline, CDR1 SGHNT and CDR2 YYREEE (reference sequence). The CDR3 runs 14 residues. V lost 6 bases, J lost 4 bases, and 16 bases lay in between. CDR3 sequence reads: CASKSPVFGETQYF. The CDR3 DNA reads as TGTGCCAGCAAGTCCCCGGTATTTGGAGAGACCCAGTACTTC.

V and J are TRBV7-9 and TRBJ1-6; D unclear. Germline CDR1 reads SEHNR; CDR2 reads FQNEAQ (reference sequence). The CDR3 spans 17 residues. V lost 5 bases to trimming and J lost 1 base, with 15 bases between them. The CDR3 sequence is CASSPVGHESYNSPLHF. In DNA, the CDR3 is TGTGCCAGCAGCCCCGTTGGGCACGAGTCCTATAATTCACCCCTCCACTTT.